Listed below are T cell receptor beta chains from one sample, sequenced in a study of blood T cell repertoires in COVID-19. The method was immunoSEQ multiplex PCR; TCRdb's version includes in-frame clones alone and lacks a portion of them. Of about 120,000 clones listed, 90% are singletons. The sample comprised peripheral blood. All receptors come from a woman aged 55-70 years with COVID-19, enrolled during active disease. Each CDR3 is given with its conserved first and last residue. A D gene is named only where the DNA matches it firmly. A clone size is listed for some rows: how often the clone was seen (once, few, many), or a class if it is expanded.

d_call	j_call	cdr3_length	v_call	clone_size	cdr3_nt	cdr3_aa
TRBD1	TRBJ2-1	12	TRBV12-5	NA	TGTGCTAGTGGGCTAACAGGGGGCGAGCAGTTCTTC	CASGLTGGEQFF
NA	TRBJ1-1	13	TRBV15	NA	TGTGCCACCAGCAGAGCAGAGAACACTGAAGCTTTCTTT	CATSRAENTEAFF
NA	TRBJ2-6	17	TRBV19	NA	TGTGCCAGTAGCCAGGGGTCGGGAGGCTCTGGGGCCAACGTCCTGACTTTC	CASSQGSGGSGANVLTF
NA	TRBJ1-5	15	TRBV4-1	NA	TGCGCCAGCAGCCGCCGCGGGGGCGAACAAGCGCCCCAGCATTTT	CASSRRGGEQAPQHF
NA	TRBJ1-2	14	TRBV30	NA	TGTGCCTGGGCGCTCTTCGGAGCTAACTATGGCTACACCTTC	CAWALFGANYGYTF
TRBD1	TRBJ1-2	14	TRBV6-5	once	TGTGCCAGCAGGAGGGGGCCCCGATCCTATGGCTACACCTTC	CASRRGPRSYGYTF
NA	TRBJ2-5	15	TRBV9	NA	TGTGCCAGCAGCGACGCGCCACACCCGGGGGAGACCCAGTACTTC	CASSDAPHPGETQYF
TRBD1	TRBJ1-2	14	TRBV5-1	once	TGCGCCAGCAGCTACGGACAGGGGGCGGTTGGCTACACCTTC	CASSYGQGAVGYTF
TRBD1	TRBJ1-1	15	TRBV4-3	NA	TGCGCCAGCAGCCAAGATGTGGGACAGGGGAATGAAGCTTTCTTT	CASSQDVGQGNEAFF
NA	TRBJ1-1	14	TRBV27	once	TGTGCCAGCAAGAATGAGGAGCAGTCCACTGAAGCTTTCTTT	CASKNEEQSTEAFF
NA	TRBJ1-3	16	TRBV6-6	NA	TGTGCCAGCAGTTACGGAAAGCAGGGCTCTGGAAACACCATATATTTT	CASSYGKQGSGNTIYF
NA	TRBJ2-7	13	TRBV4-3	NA	TGCGCCAGCAGCCGGACACTATCCTACGAGCAGTACTTC	CASSRTLSYEQYF
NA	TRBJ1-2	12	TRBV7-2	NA	TGTGCCAGCAGCTATGCGGAGTATGGCTACACCTTC	CASSYAEYGYTF
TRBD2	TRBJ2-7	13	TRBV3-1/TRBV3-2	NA	TGTGCCAGCAGCCAACCCGGGACTACCGAGCAGTACTTC	CASSQPGTTEQYF
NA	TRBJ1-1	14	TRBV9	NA	TGTGCCAGCAGCGTTGGACAGAGATTCACTGAAGCTTTCTTT	CASSVGQRFTEAFF
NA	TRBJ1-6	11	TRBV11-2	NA	TGTGCCAGCAGCTCAGGGCCAACCCTCCACTTT	CASSSGPTLHF
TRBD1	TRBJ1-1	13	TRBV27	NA	TGTGCCAGCAGCCTGACAGGGGAAACTGAAGCTTTCTTT	CASSLTGETEAFF
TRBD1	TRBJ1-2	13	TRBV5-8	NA	TGTGCCAGCAGGCTGACAGGGGGCTATGGCTACACCTTC	CASRLTGGYGYTF
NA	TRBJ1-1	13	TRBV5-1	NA	TGCGCCAGCAGCTTGGACATTAACACTGAAGCTTTCTTT	CASSLDINTEAFF
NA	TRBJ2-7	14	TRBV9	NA	TGTGCCAGCAGCGTCGGACACCAGCCCTACGAGCAGTACTTC	CASSVGHQPYEQYF
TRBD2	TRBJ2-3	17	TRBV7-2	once	TGTGCCAGCAGCGGCTCTAGCGGGGGGGCTACCACAGATACGCAGTATTTT	CASSGSSGGATTDTQYF
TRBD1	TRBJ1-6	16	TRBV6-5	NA	TGTGCCAGCAGTTACGGGGCAGGGGGTTTGAATTCACCCCTCCACTTT	CASSYGAGGLNSPLHF
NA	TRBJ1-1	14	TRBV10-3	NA	TGTGCCATCAGTGTGGACACAGGGAACACTGAAGCTTTCTTT	CAISVDTGNTEAFF
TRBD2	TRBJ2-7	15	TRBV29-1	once	TGCAGCGTTGTGTTCGGGGGGGACCTCTCCTACGAGCAGTACTTC	CSVVFGGDLSYEQYF
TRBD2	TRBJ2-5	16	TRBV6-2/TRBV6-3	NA	TGTGCCAGCAGTCCGACTAGCGGGGGAAAAGAAGAGACCCAGTACTTC	CASSPTSGGKEETQYF
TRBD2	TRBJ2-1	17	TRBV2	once	TGTGCCAGCAGTTCCGGGACTAGCGGGGGGACGTGGGATGAGCAGTTCTTC	CASSSGTSGGTWDEQFF
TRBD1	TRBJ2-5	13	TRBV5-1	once	TGCGCCAGCCGGGGACAGCCTCAAGAGACCCAGTACTTC	CASRGQPQETQYF
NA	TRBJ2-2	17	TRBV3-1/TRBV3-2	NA	TGTGCCAGCGGCCAAGCGTGGCGACGGGGTCGCACCGGGGAGCTGTTTTTT	CASGQAWRRGRTGELFF
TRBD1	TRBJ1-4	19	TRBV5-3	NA	TGTGCCAGAAGCCTGGTTAAGACAGGGCGTCCACCAACTAATGAAAAACTGTTTTTT	CARSLVKTGRPPTNEKLFF
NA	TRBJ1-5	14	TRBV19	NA	TGTGCCAGTAGTATGTCAGGACAGAATCAGCCCCAGCATTTT	CASSMSGQNQPQHF
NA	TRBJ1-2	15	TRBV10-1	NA	TGCGCCAGCAGTGACGACAGGCAAGCTAACTATGGCTACACCTTC	CASSDDRQANYGYTF
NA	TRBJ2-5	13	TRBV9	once	TGTGCCAGCAGCTTTACCGGGGGAGAGACCCAGTACTTC	CASSFTGGETQYF
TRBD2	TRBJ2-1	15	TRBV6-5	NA	TGTGCCAGCAGGGACGGGGGGGTGAGATACAATGAGCAGTTCTTC	CASRDGGVRYNEQFF
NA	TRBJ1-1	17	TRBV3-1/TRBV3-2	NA	TGTGCCAGCAGCCGAACCGGGACACACAGGAGGAACACTGAAGCTTTCTTT	CASSRTGTHRRNTEAFF
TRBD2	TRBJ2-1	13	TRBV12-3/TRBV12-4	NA	TGTGCCAGCAGTCCCTATGAGCGGGGGAGCCCGTTCTTC	CASSPYERGSPFF
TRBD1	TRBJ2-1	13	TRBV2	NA	TGTGCCAGCAGTACGGACAGGGCCGATGAGCAGTTCTTC	CASSTDRADEQFF